This TCR beta chain comes out of a study of B cell selection in AIRE deficiency. Study findings and constraints: Shared Treg sequences were biased toward short CDR3s with few non-templated nucleotide insertions. Of some 3,300 shared Treg TCRbeta sequences, about 32% were healthy-only, about 8.6% patient-only. Patient Tconv and Treg cells showed healthy-like TCRBV usage, CDR3 length, diversity.

The V and J ends lost 5 bases and 3 bases respectively, with 13 bases between them. The CDR3 runs to 14 residues. Germline CDR1 reads MNHEY; CDR2 reads SVGAGI. Sorting defined conventional CD4 T cells as CD4+CD127+. As concerns this clone: Its antigen is not known.

Authors' methods: About 1x10^5 patient and 130,000 to 150,000 healthy donor in-frame TCRbeta sequences came from conventional T cells. Produced via immunoSEQ multiplex PCR; TCRdb's table is partial and in-frame only. The V and J calls and clone size were taken over from that table, and D and trimming were inferred from the DNA. The sample holds about 20,000 clones; 95% to 98% are singletons and the top ten take 0.3%. The V call is TRBV6-5, the J call TRBJ1-1, with a possible D match to TRBD1 (6 bases). Sequencing was done on a sample of conventional CD4+ T cells sorted from PBMCs. This TCR was recovered from a human donor with AIRE deficiency. Here the CDR3 reads CASSRQARDTEAFF. In nucleotides, the CDR3 is TGTGCCAGCAGTCGACAGGCCCGGGACACTGAAGCTTTCTTT.